The TCR beta chain described here comes from a study of shared clonotypes between healthy human individuals. About the research overall: Three plates each covered CD4 naive and memory; CD8 naive two, CD8 memory one. Overall study results and limits: Only a few donors were included, so the genetic and exposure-history diversity represented was limited. Richness estimates generally favored naive over memory subsets. Several donors shared 4.5% to 6.5% of their naive CD4 clonotypes.

Assay: immunoSEQ multiplex PCR; the TCRdb copy retains only in-frame clones and omits some. In the table there are about 2.4 million clones, approximately 94% of which are singletons. Turning to this clone: Its antigen is as yet unknown.

The V end lost 10 bases, the J end lost 0 bases, and 15 bases lay between the germline ends. The length of the CDR3 is 14 residues. Per germline, CDR1 MNHNS and CDR2 SASEGT. This receptor was identified in a man younger than 35 in good health. This chain connects TRBV6-1 to TRBJ1-1, with D possibly matching TRBD1 (5 bases). Material for sequencing was naive CD4+ T cells sorted from blood. Documented subset: CD45RA+ positively selected. The CDR3 reads CAILSGTVNTEAFF. In nucleotides, the CDR3 is TGTGCCATTTTATCCGGGACGGTGAACACTGAAGCTTTCTTT.